The clone carrying this T cell receptor beta chain was counted many times. Germline values: CDR1 SGHTA, CDR2 FQGNSA. Trimming at V came to 5 bases and at J to 1 base, leaving 6 bases not matched to a gene. The CDR3 sequence is 17 residues long. These data originate in a study of blood T cell repertoires in COVID-19. The protocol was immunoSEQ multiplex PCR, while the TCRdb copy is restricted to in-frame clones and leaves out a portion. Found here are some 180,000 clones, 80% to 85% of them singletons; the top ten hold 5.5% to 8%. The source material was peripheral blood. The chain employs TRBV7-2 and TRBJ2-3; 13 positions agree with TRBD2. The sequence derives from a woman aged 40 to 50 with COVID-19, enrolled during active disease. The CDR3 DNA follows: TGTGCCAGCAGCCCGCCTGGACTAGCGGGGGGCACAGATACGCAGTATTTT. Protein: CASSPPGLAGGTDTQYF. Using reference TRBV7-2 and TRBJ2-3 for the parts outside the CDR3, the full variable domain is GAGVSQSPSNKVTEKGKDVELRCDPISGHTALYWYRQSLGQGLEFLIYFQGNSAPDKSGLPSDRFSAERTGGSVSTLTIQRTQQEDSAVYLCASSPPGLAGGTDTQYFGPGTRLTVL.